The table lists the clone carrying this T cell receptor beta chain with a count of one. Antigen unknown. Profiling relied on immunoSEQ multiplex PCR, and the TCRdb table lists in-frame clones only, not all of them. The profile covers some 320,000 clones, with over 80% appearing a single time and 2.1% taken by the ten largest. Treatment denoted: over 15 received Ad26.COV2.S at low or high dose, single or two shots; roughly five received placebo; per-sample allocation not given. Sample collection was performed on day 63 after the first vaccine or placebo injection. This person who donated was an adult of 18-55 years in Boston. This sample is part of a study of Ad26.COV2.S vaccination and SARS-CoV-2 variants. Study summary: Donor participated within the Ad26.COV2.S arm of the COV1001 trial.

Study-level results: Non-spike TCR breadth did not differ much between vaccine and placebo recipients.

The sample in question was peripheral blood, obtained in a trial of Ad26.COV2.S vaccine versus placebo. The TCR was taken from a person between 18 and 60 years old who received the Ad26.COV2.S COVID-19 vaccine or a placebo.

CDR3 region: CAGKRTVSSYEQYF. The CDR3 DNA sequence: TGTGCCGGCAAAAGGACTGTGAGCTCCTACGAGCAGTACTTC. The rearrangement links TRBV6-5 to TRBJ2-7; D possibly corresponds to TRBD2 (5 bases). CDR1 is MNHEY and CDR2 is SVGAGI in the germline V gene. This CDR3 contains 14 residues. With 11 bases removed from V and 0 bases from J, the gap between germline ends came to 17 bases.